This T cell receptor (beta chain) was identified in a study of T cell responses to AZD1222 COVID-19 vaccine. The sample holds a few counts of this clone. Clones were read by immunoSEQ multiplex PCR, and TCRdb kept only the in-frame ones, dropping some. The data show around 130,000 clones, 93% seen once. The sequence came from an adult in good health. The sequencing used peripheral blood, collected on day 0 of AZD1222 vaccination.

The chain's CDR3 is CASSVSPSVGGYEQYF. The CDR3 DNA reads as TGTGCCAGCAGCGTTAGTCCGTCGGTGGGTGGCTACGAGCAGTACTTC. The chain couples TRBV9 to TRBJ2-7; no reliable D call. CDR1 and CDR2 (germline): SGDLS, YYNGEE. The V end was cut by 2 bases, the J end by 3 bases, with 18 bases between. CDR3 length: 16 amino acids.